This note documents a single T cell receptor beta chain sequence. This specimen belongs to a study of control samples from healthy donors and cancer patients. J was trimmed by 3 bases and V by 4 bases; bases with no gene match: 11. Germline CDR1 SGHRS, CDR2 YFSETQ. This CDR3 region has 16 residues. Sequencing used immunoSEQ multiplex PCR; TCRdb keeps in-frame clones, though not all of them. The sample gives just over 150,000 clones, approximately 90% of which show up once; about 11% is in the top ten. Sequenced sample: blood. This receptor was taken from a man aged 25 to 40 in good health. The chain recombines TRBV5-1 with TRBJ1-1; 8 bases align to TRBD1. The CDR3 is CASSPQGARGDTEAFF. CDR3 DNA: TGCGCCAGCAGCCCCCAGGGGGCGAGGGGGGACACTGAAGCTTTCTTT.